The 11 T cell receptor beta chains below were found in one sample sequenced in a study of CD8 T cells in ankylosing spondylitis. TCRdb used MiXCR to reprocess the 5' RACE reads, holding one entry per CDR3 protein. This table holds 250,000 or so distinct CDR3 sequences, approximately 10% found once. The sample was blood, either unsorted or a sorted T cell fraction (not recorded which). These receptors were collected from a male donor with ankylosing spondylitis or in good health (not recorded which).

This clonotype appeared a few times. The chain uses TRBV7-9 and TRBJ1-1; 8 bases align to TRBD1. Germline CDR1 SEHNR, CDR2 FQNEAQ (reference sequence). This CDR3 has 12 residues. The trim removed 4 bases at V and 10 bases at J, leaving 5 bases unmatched. Written as DNA, the CDR3 is TGTGCCAGCAGCTGGGAACAGGGGGGAGCTTTCTTT. Translated, it gives CASSWEQGGAFF. The full variable domain, its missing parts supplied by reference TRBV7-9 and TRBJ1-1, is DTGVSQNPRHKITKRGQNVTFRCDPISEHNRLYWYRQTLGQGPEFLTYFQNEAQLEKSRLLSDRFSAERPKGSFSTLEIQRTEQGDSAMYLCASSWEQGGAFFGQGTRLTVV.

This clonotype was counted many times. The chain's CDR3 is CASEGALPYNEQFF. CDR3 bases: TGTGCCAGCGAAGGGGCTTTACCCTACAATGAGCAGTTCTTC. The V gene is TRBV3-1, the J gene TRBJ2-1, with D tentatively TRBD1 (5 bases). Germline V gives CDR1 LGHDT, CDR2 YNNKEL (reference sequence). The CDR3 is made up of 14 amino acids. V lost 8 bases to trimming and J lost 2 bases, with 13 bases between them.

This clonotype was detected ten times or more. V is TRBV20-1 and J is TRBJ2-1; 9 bases agree with TRBD2. Germline CDR1 and CDR2: DFQATT and SNEGSKA (reference sequence). The ends lost 2 bases at V and 8 bases at J; junction bases unmatched: 10. CDR3 length: 15 amino acids. The CDR3 DNA is TGCAGTGCTAGAAAGCGGGGGGCCCGGGGCGATGAGCAGTTCTTC. Translating it yields CSARKRGARGDEQFF.

This clonotype was found a few times. This may arise from a read error, as a much more abundant clone is one base away. The V gene is TRBV6-2 or TRBV6-3, the J gene TRBJ1-4; D is uncertain. Per the germline V gene, CDR1 is MNHEY and CDR2 is SVGEGT. This CDR3 region has 11 residues. The CDR3 coding sequence is TGTACCAGCAGTCGAGATGAAAAACTGTTTTTT. Translation gives CTSSRDEKLFF.

There are many counts of this clonotype. The chain employs TRBV9 and TRBJ2-5; 7 bases are shared with TRBD1. The CDR3 is 14 residues long. Germline lookup yields CDR1 SGDLS and CDR2 YYNGEE. V shed 0 bases, J shed 5 bases, and the junction held 4 bases outside the gene matches. The CDR3 coding sequence is TGTGCCAGCAGCGTAGGCAGACAGGGTGAGACCCAGTACTTC. It encodes CASSVGRQGETQYF.

This clonotype was seen a handful of times. J is TRBJ1-5 and V is TRBV3-1; D possibly corresponds to TRBD1 (5 bases). Germline CDR1 and CDR2: LGHDT and YNNKEL (reference sequence). The CDR3 is 15 amino acids. The V and J ends lost 0 bases and 4 bases respectively, with 10 bases between them. In nucleotides, the CDR3 is TGTGCCAGCAGCCAAGAGGGGGTTGGGAATCAGCCCCAGCATTTT. Its protein is CASSQEGVGNQPQHF.

This clonotype was seen many times. The chain uses TRBV5-1 and TRBJ2-2, with D possibly matching TRBD2 (6 bases). Trimming cost V 4 bases and J 7 bases, with 14 bases left between them. Germline V lookup: CDR1 SGHRS, CDR2 YFSETQ. The CDR3 runs 14 residues. CDR3 nucleotides: TGCGCCAGCAGCCCAACGGGAGAGGACGGGGAGCTGTTTTTT. Protein sequence: CASSPTGEDGELFF.

The sample holds many counts of this clonotype. The chain employs TRBV2 and TRBJ2-3; 8 bases are a match to TRBD2. V dropped 6 bases and J dropped 0; count of bases not matched to a gene: 2. The CDR3 consists of 14 residues. Germline CDR1 is SNHLY and CDR2 is FYNNEI. The CDR3 bases are TGTGCCAGCAGCGGGACTAGGAGCACAGATACGCAGTATTTT. Its protein is CASSGTRSTDTQYF. Variable domain in full (rest from reference TRBV2 and TRBJ2-3): EPEVTQTPSHQVTQMGQEVILRCVPISNHLYFYWYRQILGQKVEFLVSFYNNEISEKSEIFDDQFSVERPDGSNFTLKIRSTKLEDSAMYFCASSGTRSTDTQYFGPGTRLTVL.

This clonotype was counted ten times or more. The chain has TRBV6-1 and TRBJ1-2; the D gene is possibly TRBD1 (6 bases). The CDR3 covers 13 residues. Trimming took off 6 bases at V and 6 bases at J, with 14 bases between the two ends. The germline CDR1 and CDR2 sequences are MNHNS and SASEGT. CDR3 protein: CASRLRGGNGYTF. The CDR3 coding sequence is TGTGCCAGCAGGCTAAGGGGGGGAAATGGCTACACCTTC.

This clonotype was counted many times. V usage is TRBV20-1 and J usage is TRBJ2-3; 11 positions agree with TRBD2. With V trimmed by 5 bases and J by 2 bases, 3 bases remained unmatched. The CDR3 runs 14 residues. Germline CDR1 and CDR2: DFQATT and SNEGSKA (reference sequence). The CDR3: CSALAGGPTDTQYF. As DNA, the CDR3 is TGCAGTGCTTTAGCGGGGGGGCCCACAGATACGCAGTATTTT.

This clonotype came up many times. The chain combines TRBV5-6 with TRBJ2-3; maybe TRBD2 (7 bases). The CDR3 has 16 amino acids. Germline assignment: CDR1 SGHDT and CDR2 YYEEEE. V lost 0 bases to trimming and J lost 4 bases, with 15 bases between them. The CDR3 DNA sequence: TGTGCCAGCAGCTTGGAAGGACTAGGGGGGGCAGATACGCAGTATTTT. Protein sequence: CASSLEGLGGADTQYF.